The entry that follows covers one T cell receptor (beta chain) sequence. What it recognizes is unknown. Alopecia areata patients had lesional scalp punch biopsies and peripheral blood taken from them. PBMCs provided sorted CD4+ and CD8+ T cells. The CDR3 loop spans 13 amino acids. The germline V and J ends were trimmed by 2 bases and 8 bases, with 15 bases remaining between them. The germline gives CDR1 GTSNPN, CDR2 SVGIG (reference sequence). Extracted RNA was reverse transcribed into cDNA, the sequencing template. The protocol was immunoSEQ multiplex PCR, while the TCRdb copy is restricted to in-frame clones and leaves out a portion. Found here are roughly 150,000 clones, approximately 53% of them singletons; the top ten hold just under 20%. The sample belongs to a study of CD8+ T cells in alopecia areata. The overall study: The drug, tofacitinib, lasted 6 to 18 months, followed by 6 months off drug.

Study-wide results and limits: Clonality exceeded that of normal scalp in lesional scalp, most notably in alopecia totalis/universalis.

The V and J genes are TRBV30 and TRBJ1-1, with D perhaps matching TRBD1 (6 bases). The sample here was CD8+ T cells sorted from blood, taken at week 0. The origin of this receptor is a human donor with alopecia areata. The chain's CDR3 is CAWSTGIAMEAFF. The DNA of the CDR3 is TGTGCCTGGAGTACAGGGATAGCTATGGAAGCTTTCTTT.